A selection of T cell receptor beta chains follows, all from one sample in a study of glioma-infiltrating T cells after dendritic cell vaccination. Clones were sequenced by immunoSEQ multiplex PCR, and TCRdb holds only the in-frame ones, with some missing. This table holds about 76,000 clones, roughly 84% found once. Material: blood, obtained after dendritic cell vaccination. The receptors were gathered from a human donor with glioblastoma. CDR3s include the opening cysteine and the closing phenylalanine or tryptophan.

TRBJ2-1 TRBV30 CAWSAGAGLVQFF
TRBJ2-5 TRBV6-6 CASTWSRTGVQETQYF
TRBJ2-2 TRBV5-1 CASSLQTNGELFF
TRBJ2-5 TRBV2 CASSGRTSGGAETQYF
TRBJ1-1 TRBV18 CASSQYSMTENTEAFF
TRBJ2-7 TRBV7-2 CASSPDPTGEQYF
TRBJ2-1 TRBV27 CASSLAAAFYNEQFF
TRBJ2-7 TRBV7-6 CASSLGRFYEQYF
TRBJ2-3 TRBV15 CATSRAAGGSGGASDTQYF
TRBJ2-1 TRBV11-2 CASSLGREIFNEQFF
TRBJ2-7 TRBV5-3 CARSWETGGLGSPLEQYF
TRBJ2-7 TRBV5-1 CASRYLAGTSYEQYF
TRBJ2-3 TRBV5-1 CASSGLAGGSTDTQYF
TRBJ1-4 TRBV7-9 CASSQLNEKLFF
TRBJ2-1 TRBV6-1 CASSEATPQDKQFF
TRBJ2-1 TRBV27 CASSLSPGSYNEQFF
TRBJ1-2 TRBV6-4 CASTDKAFKLEELDYGYTF
TRBJ1-1 TRBV5-6 CASSPTGGGTEAFF
TRBJ2-1 TRBV4-2 CASSQAKASGRWSSYNEQFF
TRBJ1-5 TRBV6-1 CASSRLLQPQHF
TRBJ1-2 TRBV7-9 CASSSLRLTNDGYTF
TRBJ2-2 TRBV6-1 CASFRVAGGTGELFF
TRBJ2-7 TRBV2 CASSEGTPGEQYF
TRBJ2-3 TRBV7-3 CASSLTPSGSFTDTQYF
TRBJ2-3 TRBV29-1 CSVETQVTDTQYF
TRBJ1-5 TRBV6-1 CASPGQGADQPQHF
TRBJ2-2 TRBV7-9 CASSPGSFPHTGELFF
TRBJ2-1 TRBV18 CASSPGRELEQFF
TRBJ2-7 TRBV6-5 CASSPISGDSYEQYF
TRBJ1-2 TRBV2 CASSEIDRAYGYTF
TRBJ2-1 TRBV19 CASSMPGRQAEQFF